What follows are 10 T cell receptor beta chains derived from one specimen sequenced in a study of control samples from healthy donors and cancer patients. Produced via immunoSEQ multiplex PCR; TCRdb's table is partial and in-frame only. Here the sample spans tens of thousands of clones, roughly nine tenths being singletons. Input material: blood. These receptors came from a man between 50 and 59 years old in good health.

V and J are TRBV4-2 and TRBJ2-1, with TRBD1 matching 7 bases. The CDR3 is 17 amino acids. Trimming at V came to 0 bases and at J to 4 bases, leaving 9 bases not matched to a gene. Germline V gene sequence: CDR1 LGHNA, CDR2 YNFKEQ. The CDR3 DNA reads TGTGCCAGCAGCCAAGACCCTGACAGGGCTTGGTACAATGAGCAGTTCTTC. Protein: CASSQDPDRAWYNEQFF.

The J gene is TRBJ2-3, the V gene TRBV6-5; 9 nucleotides agree with TRBD2. The J segment lost 3 bases and the V segment lost 2 bases, leaving 3 bases of the junction unmatched. The CDR3 length is 15 residues. Germline V gene lookup returns CDR1 MNHEY and CDR2 SVGAGI. In nucleotides, the CDR3 is TGTGCCAGCAGTTACGGCGGGGGGGCAACAGATACGCAGTATTTT. Amino acids: CASSYGGGATDTQYF.

This clone was counted between two and nine times. V is TRBV20-1 and J is TRBJ1-1; D remains unclear. Germline V gene lookup returns CDR1 DFQATT and CDR2 SNEGSKA (reference sequence). V was trimmed by 4 bases and J by 4 bases, leaving 7 bases between them. CDR3 size: 11 residues. The CDR3 reads CSAMGLTEAFF. DNA for the CDR3: TGCAGTGCTATGGGTCTCACTGAAGCTTTCTTT.

The rearrangement links TRBV29-1 to TRBJ2-5; 9 bases line up with TRBD1. V was pared by 6 bases and J by 4 bases, with 9 bases of the junction left unmatched. In germline, CDR1 is SQVTM, CDR2 ANQGSEA. The CDR3 is made up of 14 amino acids. CDR3 nucleotide sequence: TGCAGCGTAGAGGACAGGGGAGCGACAGAGACCCAGTACTTC. The encoded protein is CSVEDRGATETQYF.

This clone showed up just a few times. The chain carries TRBV7-9 and TRBJ2-7; D is uncertain. Germline CDR1 SEHNR, CDR2 FQNEAQ (reference sequence). The V and J ends lost 1 base and 2 bases respectively, with 12 bases between them. The CDR3 loop spans 15 amino acids. CDR3: CASSLEEGLAYEQYF. CDR3 nucleotide sequence: TGTGCCAGCAGCTTAGAGGAAGGTTTGGCCTACGAGCAGTACTTC.

The genes are TRBV29-1 and TRBJ1-1; possibly TRBD1 for D (5 bases). The V and J ends lost 8 bases and 4 bases respectively, with 20 bases between them. CDR1 and CDR2 from the germline V gene are SQVTM and ANQGSEA. There are 14 residues in the CDR3. Here the CDR3 DNA reads TGCAGCACCGGAACGGGGGGGAAGGGCACTGAAGCTTTCTTT. Translating gives CSTGTGGKGTEAFF.

This clone has only a few counts. The CDR3 protein is CASSFSKYQPQHF. DNA of the CDR3: TGTGCCAGCAGCTTTTCGAAATATCAGCCCCAGCATTTT. The genes are TRBV13 and TRBJ1-5; D unclear. The length of the CDR3 is 13 residues. Germline CDR1 and CDR2: PRHDT and FYEKMQ (reference sequence). V dropped 3 bases and J dropped 5 bases, with 8 bases sitting between them.

This clone showed up just a few times. This chain links TRBV7-9 with TRBJ2-7; possibly TRBD2 for D (7 bases). In germline, CDR1 is SEHNR, CDR2 FQNEAQ (reference sequence). CDR3 length equals 16 residues. Trimming removed 5 bases at V and 1 base at J, with 18 bases between. DNA for the CDR3: TGTGCCAGCAGCATAGGGGGGGGCACGAGGTCCTACGAGCAGTACTTC. Its translation is CASSIGGGTRSYEQYF.

The genes are TRBV5-1 and TRBJ2-3; 8 bases agree with TRBD2. Germline trimming cut 3 bases from V and 6 bases from J; bases unmatched to any gene: 12. CDR1 is SGHRS, CDR2 YFSETQ, per germline. The CDR3 has 16 amino acids. The CDR3 DNA sequence: TGCGCCAGCAGCTCCGGGACTAGGTCCGCCGCGGATACGCAGTATTTT. Translated, it gives CASSSGTRSAADTQYF.

The gene calls are TRBV27 and TRBJ1-5; D is possibly TRBD1 (5 bases). Germline lookup yields CDR1 MNHEY and CDR2 SMNVEV (reference sequence). Trimming took off 2 bases at V and 6 bases at J, with 14 bases between the two ends. The CDR3 totals 15 residues. CDR3 amino acids: CASSLTGVLVQPQHF. The CDR3 DNA is TGTGCCAGCAGTTTAACGGGGGTACTTGTTCAGCCCCAGCATTTT.